The clone carrying this TCR beta chain was detected once. Antigen specificity is unknown. This sample is drawn from a study of cytomegalovirus exposure and HLA in healthy donors. V dropped 7 bases and J dropped 3; count of bases not matched to a gene: 6. The germline V gene encodes CDR1 SNHLY and CDR2 FYNNEI. The CDR3 covers 13 residues. The assay was immunoSEQ multiplex PCR, and TCRdb's table has in-frame clones only and misses some. The table lists roughly 100,000 clones, approximately 94% of them singletons. Study-level points and caveats: The investigators catalogued 150 to 200 TCR beta chains as cytomegalovirus-associated.

This rearrangement joins TRBV2 to TRBJ2-7, with TRBD1 identical over 7 bases. This sequence was found in a woman aged 18-30 years in good health and CMV-seronegative. The sample consisted of PBMCs. In DNA, the CDR3 is TGTGCCAGCACCGGGACAGAGGGCTACGAGCAGTACTTC. It encodes CASTGTEGYEQYF. The full variable domain, in which reference TRBV2 and TRBJ2-7 provide the parts outside the CDR3, is EPEVTQTPSHQVTQMGQEVILRCVPISNHLYFYWYRQILGQKVEFLVSFYNNEISEKSEIFDDQFSVERPDGSNFTLKIRSTKLEDSAMYFCASTGTEGYEQYFGPGTRLTVT.